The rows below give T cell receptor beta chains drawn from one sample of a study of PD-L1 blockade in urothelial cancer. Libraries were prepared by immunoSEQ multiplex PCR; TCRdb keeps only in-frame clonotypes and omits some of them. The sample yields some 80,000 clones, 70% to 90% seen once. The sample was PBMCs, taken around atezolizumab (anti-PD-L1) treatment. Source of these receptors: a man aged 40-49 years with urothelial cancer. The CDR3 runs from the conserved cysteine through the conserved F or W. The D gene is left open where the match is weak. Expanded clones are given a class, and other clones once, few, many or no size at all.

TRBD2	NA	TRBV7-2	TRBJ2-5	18	TGTGCCAGCAGTTTTACCCCTCTAGCGGGAGTCTCCCAAGAGACCCAGTACTTC	CASSFTPLAGVSQETQYF
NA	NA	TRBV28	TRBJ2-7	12	TGTGCCAGCAGGGGGAGTTACTACGAGCAGTACTTC	CASRGSYYEQYF
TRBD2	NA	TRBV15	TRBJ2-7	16	TGTGCCACCAGCAGAGTTGGCGGCGGGAGGACCGACGAGCAGTACTTC	CATSRVGGGRTDEQYF
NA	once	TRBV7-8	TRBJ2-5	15	TGTGCCAGCAGCTTAGAAGGACAGAGGGTCGAGACCCAGTACTTC	CASSLEGQRVETQYF
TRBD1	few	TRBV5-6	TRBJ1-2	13	TGTGCCAGCAGCCCCAGGGGGCCCTATGGCTACACCTTC	CASSPRGPYGYTF
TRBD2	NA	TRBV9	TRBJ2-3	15	TGTGCCAGCAGCGTGGGAGACGGGAGGACAGATACGCAGTATTTT	CASSVGDGRTDTQYF
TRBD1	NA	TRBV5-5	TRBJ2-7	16	TGTGCCAGCAGCGGTTCAGGGGGCGCTTTCACCTACGAGCAGTACTTC	CASSGSGGAFTYEQYF
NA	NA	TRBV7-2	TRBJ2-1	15	TGTGCCAGCAGCTTATCCACTGCCTCCTACAATGAGCAGTTCTTC	CASSLSTASYNEQFF
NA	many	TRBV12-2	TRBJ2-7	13	TGTGCAAGTCGCCCCCCGGGACAAAAGGAGCAGTACTTC	CASRPPGQKEQYF
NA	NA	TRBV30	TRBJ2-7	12	TGTGCCTGGAGTGTAATCAGTTACGAGCAGTACTTC	CAWSVISYEQYF
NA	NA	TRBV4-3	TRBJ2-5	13	TGCGCCAGCAGCCAAGGGAGCTCTGAGGCCCAGTACTTC	CASSQGSSEAQYF
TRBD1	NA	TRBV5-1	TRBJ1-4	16	TGCGCCAGCAGCCCACTTCACAGGGGAGGTTATGAAAAACTGTTTTTT	CASSPLHRGGYEKLFF
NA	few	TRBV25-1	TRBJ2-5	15	TGTGCCAGCAGTGAGTCGGTCAGCCCCGGGGGGACCCAGTACTTC	CASSESVSPGGTQYF
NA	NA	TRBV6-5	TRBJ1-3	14	TGTGCCAGCAGTCCACAGGGTTCTGGAAACACCATATATTTT	CASSPQGSGNTIYF
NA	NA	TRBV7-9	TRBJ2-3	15	TGTGCCAGCAGCCTCCAGGGTGTCAGCACAGATACGCAGTATTTT	CASSLQGVSTDTQYF
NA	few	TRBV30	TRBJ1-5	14	TGTGCCTGGAGTACAGGTTATAGCAATCAGCCCCAGCATTTT	CAWSTGYSNQPQHF
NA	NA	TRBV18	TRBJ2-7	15	TGTGCCAGCTCACCTAGGAGCGGAGGGGGGGAAGAGCAGTACTTC	CASSPRSGGGEEQYF
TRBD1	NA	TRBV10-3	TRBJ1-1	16	TGTGCCATCAGTGAAGCCAGAGGACAGGGAGTAACTGAAGCTTTCTTT	CAISEARGQGVTEAFF
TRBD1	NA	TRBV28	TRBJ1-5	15	TGTGCCAGCAGTTTACCGGGACAGCGCAATCAGCCCCAGCATTTT	CASSLPGQRNQPQHF
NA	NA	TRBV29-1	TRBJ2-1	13	TGCAGCGTTGAAGTCCGGCAGGGAGGCGAGCAGTTCTTC	CSVEVRQGGEQFF
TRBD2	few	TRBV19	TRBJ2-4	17	TGTGCCAGTATGGTAGCGGGAGTGGTGGAGGCCAAAAACATTCAGTACTTC	CASMVAGVVEAKNIQYF
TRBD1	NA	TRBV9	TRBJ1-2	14	TGTGCCAGCAGCGCCGGACAGGGGGACTATGGCTACACCTTC	CASSAGQGDYGYTF
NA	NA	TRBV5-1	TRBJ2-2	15	TGCGCCAGCAGCTTGAATCAGGGGAACACCGGGGAGCTGTTTTTT	CASSLNQGNTGELFF
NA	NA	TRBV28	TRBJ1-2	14	TGTGCCAGCAGTGAGGAGGCAGTCACCCTCGGCTACACCTTC	CASSEEAVTLGYTF
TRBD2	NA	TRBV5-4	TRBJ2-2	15	TGTGCCAGCAGCTTGGATACTAGCGGTACCGGGGAGCTGTTTTTT	CASSLDTSGTGELFF
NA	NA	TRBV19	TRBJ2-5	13	TGTGCCAGTAGTATAGCGGTCCTAGGTACCCAGTACTTC	CASSIAVLGTQYF
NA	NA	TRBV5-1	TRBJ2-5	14	TGCGCCAGCAGCTCACGGGATCCTAAAGAGACCCAGTACTTC	CASSSRDPKETQYF
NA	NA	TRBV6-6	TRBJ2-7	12	TGTGCCAGCCGTGGCGGATCCTACGAGCAGTACTTC	CASRGGSYEQYF
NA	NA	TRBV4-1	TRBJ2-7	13	TGCGCCAGCAGTCTTAGTAGCTCCTACGAGCAGTACTTC	CASSLSSSYEQYF
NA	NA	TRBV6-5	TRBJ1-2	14	TGTGCCAGCAACTCCTCCCCAGGAGGGATAGGCTACACCTTC	CASNSSPGGIGYTF
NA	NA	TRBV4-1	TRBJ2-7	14	TGCGCCAGCACCCGGGGCTGGGGGGGCTCCGAGCAGTACTTC	CASTRGWGGSEQYF
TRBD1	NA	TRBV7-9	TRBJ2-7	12	TGTGCCAGCAGTCAGGGGGTCTACGAGCAGTACTTC	CASSQGVYEQYF
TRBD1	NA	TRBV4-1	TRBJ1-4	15	TGCGCCAGCAGCCAAGTAGGGACAGGGATTGAAAAACTGTTTTTT	CASSQVGTGIEKLFF
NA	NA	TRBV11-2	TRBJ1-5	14	TGTGCCAGCACCGGAGAGGCCTCCAATCAGCCCCAGCATTTT	CASTGEASNQPQHF
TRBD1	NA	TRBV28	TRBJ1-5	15	TGTGCCAGCAGACGCATGGGACAGGGCAATCAGCCCCAGCATTTT	CASRRMGQGNQPQHF
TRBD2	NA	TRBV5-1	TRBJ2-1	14	TGCGCCAGCAGCTTAACAGCGGGGACCAATGAGCAGTTCTTC	CASSLTAGTNEQFF
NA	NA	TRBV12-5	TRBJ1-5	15	TGTGCTAGTGGTCCGAACAGGTGGCAGACCCAGCCCCAGCATTTT	CASGPNRWQTQPQHF